This T cell receptor beta chain was profiled in a study of blood T cell repertoires in COVID-19. Study overall: Acute-phase and convalescent COVID-19 samples originated in the United States, Italy and Spain. PBMCs, B-cell-depleted T cells, or T cells provided the cDNA or gDNA that made up the material.

Germline V gene lookup returns CDR1 WNHNN and CDR2 SYGVQD (reference sequence). The CDR3 contains 14 residues. The junction had 1 base not matched to a gene; V was cut back by 2 bases and J by 0 bases. Per the original data handling: Counts of nucleated cells, estimated from reference gene primer amplification, were obtained. Measured with immunoSEQ multiplex PCR; TCRdb has only the in-frame clones, and not every one. The V and J calls and clone size were taken over from that table, and D and trimming were inferred from the DNA. The sample lists approximately 99,000 clones; over 75% were seen once. Sequencing used peripheral blood. The chain combines TRBV10-1 with TRBJ2-7, with TRBD2 matching 7 bases. This receptor was taken from a human donor in a cohort sampled during active COVID-19. The CDR3: CASSEASGSYEQYF. CDR3 in DNA: TGCGCCAGCAGTGAGGCTAGCGGCTCCTACGAGCAGTACTTC.